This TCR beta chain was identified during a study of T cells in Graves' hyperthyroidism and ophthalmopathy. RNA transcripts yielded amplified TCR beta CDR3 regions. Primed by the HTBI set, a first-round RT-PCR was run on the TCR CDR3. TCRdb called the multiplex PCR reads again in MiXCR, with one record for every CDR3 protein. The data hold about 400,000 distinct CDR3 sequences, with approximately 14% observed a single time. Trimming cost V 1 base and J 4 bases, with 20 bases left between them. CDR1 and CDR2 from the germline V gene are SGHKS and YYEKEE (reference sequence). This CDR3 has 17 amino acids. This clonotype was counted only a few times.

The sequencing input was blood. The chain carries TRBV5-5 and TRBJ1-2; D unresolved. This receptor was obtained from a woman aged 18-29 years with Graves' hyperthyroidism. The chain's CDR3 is CASSLISPDPFFYGYTF. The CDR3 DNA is TGTGCCAGCAGCTTGATCAGCCCAGACCCGTTTTTCTATGGCTACACCTTC.